The entry below gives a single T cell receptor beta chain sequence along with its context. Its specificity is unknown. The junction had 5 bases not matched to a gene; V was cut back by 7 bases and J by 4 bases. The germline V gene has CDR1 MNHGY and CDR2 SAAAGT. The CDR3 is made up of 13 amino acids. The data are from a study of T cell repertoires in cytomegalovirus infection. TCRdb analysed the reads with MiXCR anew, one entry per CDR3 protein. The sample lists hundreds of thousands of distinct CDR3 sequences; under 35% were seen once. Sequencing was performed on cultured PBMCs, taken from culture after CMV antigen stimulation. The rearrangement links TRBV6-8 to TRBJ1-2; the match to TRBD1 covers 8 bases. The receptor was derived from a human donor in good health (CMV status not recorded). Some clones in this sample may be carry-over from other donors' samples. CDR3 bases: TGTGCCAGCAAACCCGGGACAGGCTATGGCTACACCTTC. It codes for CASKPGTGYGYTF.